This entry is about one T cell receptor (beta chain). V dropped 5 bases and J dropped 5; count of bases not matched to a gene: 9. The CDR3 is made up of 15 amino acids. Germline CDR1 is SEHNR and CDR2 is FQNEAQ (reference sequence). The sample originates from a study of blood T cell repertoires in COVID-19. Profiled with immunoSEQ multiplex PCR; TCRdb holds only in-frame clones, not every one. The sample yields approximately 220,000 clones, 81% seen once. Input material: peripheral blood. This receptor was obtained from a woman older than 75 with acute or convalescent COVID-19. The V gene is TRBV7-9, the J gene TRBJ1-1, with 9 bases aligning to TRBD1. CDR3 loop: CASSDRQGVQTEAFF. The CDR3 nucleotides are TGTGCCAGCAGCGACAGACAGGGGGTCCAAACTGAAGCTTTCTTT.